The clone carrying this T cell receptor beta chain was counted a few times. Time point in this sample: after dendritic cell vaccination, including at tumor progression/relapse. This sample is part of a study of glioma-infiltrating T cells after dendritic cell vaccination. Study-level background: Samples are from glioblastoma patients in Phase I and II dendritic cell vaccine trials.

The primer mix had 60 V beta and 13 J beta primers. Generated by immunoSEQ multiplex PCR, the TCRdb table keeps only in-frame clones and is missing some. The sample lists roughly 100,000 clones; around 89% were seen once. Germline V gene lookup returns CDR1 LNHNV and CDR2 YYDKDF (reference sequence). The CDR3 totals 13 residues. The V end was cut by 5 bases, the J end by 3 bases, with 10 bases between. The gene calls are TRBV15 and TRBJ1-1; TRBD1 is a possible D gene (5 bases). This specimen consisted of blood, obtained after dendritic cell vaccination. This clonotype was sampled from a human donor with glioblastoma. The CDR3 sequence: CATSSGRDTEAFF. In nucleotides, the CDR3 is TGTGCCACCAGCTCAGGGAGGGACACTGAAGCTTTCTTT.